One sample yielded the 6 T cell receptor beta chains listed below, sequenced in a study of blood T cells in healthy people across ages. Alongside a J-beta primer mix, a sample-barcoded 5' primer served in a second PCR lasting about 7 to 12 cycles. TCRdb re-called the 5' RACE reads through MiXCR, storing one row per CDR3 protein. The sample records 1,800,000 or so distinct CDR3 sequences, 35% to 50% being singletons. Input material: blood. These TCRs come from a human donor in good health.

This rearrangement joins TRBV7-9 to TRBJ1-1; 8 nucleotides align to TRBD1. CDR3 length: 13 amino acids. V gave up 8 bases and J gave up 1 base; unmatched junction bases: 3. Germline V gene lookup returns CDR1 SEHNR and CDR2 FQNEAQ (reference sequence). Here the CDR3 reads CASQGAANTEAFF. The CDR3 DNA sequence: TGTGCCAGCCAGGGGGCTGCGAACACTGAAGCTTTCTTT.

Comments on this clonotype: The junction shows a germline mismatch at one end, possibly a read error. This chain joins TRBV29-1 and TRBJ2-3; D possibly corresponds to TRBD1 (5 bases). The CDR3 covers 11 residues. CDR1 is SQVTM, CDR2 ANQGSEA, per germline. CDR3 protein: CSTRETGTQYF. The CDR3 nucleotides are TGCAGCACCAGGGAAACAGGTACGCAGTATTTT.

This clonotype came up a few times. The J gene is TRBJ2-5, the V gene TRBV15; 9 nucleotides agree with TRBD2. V shed 1 base, J shed 1 base, and the junction held 4 bases outside the gene matches. The CDR3 runs 16 residues. Per the germline V gene, CDR1 is LNHNV and CDR2 is YYDKDF (reference sequence). The CDR3 sequence is CATSRGDSGGQETQYF. The CDR3 nucleotides are TGTGCCACCAGCAGAGGGGATAGCGGGGGCCAAGAGACCCAGTACTTC.

V is TRBV7-2 and J is TRBJ2-2; 7 bases align to TRBD2. This CDR3 spans 16 amino acids. V was pared by 6 bases and J by 5 bases, with 12 bases of the junction left unmatched. CDR1 and CDR2 (germline): SGHTA, FQGNSA. The CDR3 sequence: CASSPGTTFRTGELFF. CDR3 DNA sequence: TGTGCCAGCAGTCCCGGGACTACCTTCAGGACCGGGGAGCTGTTTTTT.

The chain couples TRBV29-1 to TRBJ2-1; tentative D call: TRBD1 (5 bases). The CDR3 contains 13 residues. V was pared by 6 bases and J by 8 bases, with 17 bases between. From germline, CDR1 is SQVTM and CDR2 ANQGSEA. CDR3 residues: CSVEPKGVYEQFF. CDR3 sequence (DNA): TGCAGCGTCGAACCCAAAGGGGTATATGAGCAGTTCTTC.

This sequence joins TRBV2 and TRBJ2-3; D ambiguous. Germline CDR1 reads SNHLY; CDR2 reads FYNNEI. This CDR3 contains 10 residues. V was clipped by 6 bases and J by 9 bases, with 7 bases between them. As DNA, the CDR3 is TGTGCCAGCAGCATATACACGCAGTATTTT. The encoded protein is CASSIYTQYF.